The 9 T cell receptor beta chains reported below all come from one sample, sequenced in a study of chemoradiotherapy in HPV16-positive cancers. Repertoires were generated with immunoSEQ multiplex PCR, while TCRdb's copy carries only in-frame clones and drops some. Among fewer than 70,000 clones listed, roughly 90% were seen once. The material sequenced was blood, taken from a patient who underwent chemoradiotherapy. Receptors originate from a human donor with HPV-associated anogenital cancer.

This clone was observed a single time. The V call is TRBV10-3, the J call TRBJ2-3; D may be TRBD2 (6 bases). CDR1 and CDR2 from the germline V gene are ENHRY and SYGVKD. This CDR3 has 14 amino acids. V lost 6 bases to trimming and J lost 6 bases, with 16 bases between them. As DNA, the CDR3 is TGTGCCATCAGCCTCGGCGGGGCAGGGGATACGCAGTATTTT. Amino acid sequence: CAISLGGAGDTQYF.

V is TRBV25-1 and J is TRBJ2-5; 7 bases are a match to TRBD1. Trimming cost V 3 bases and J 3 bases; bases outside gene matches: 7. The CDR3 is 15 amino acids. Per the germline V gene, CDR1 is MGHDK and CDR2 is SYGVNS. The CDR3 region has the DNA TGTGCCAGCAGTGAGACAGGGATTGGGGAAGAGACCCAGTACTTC. As protein: CASSETGIGEETQYF.

The CDR3 nucleotides are TGTGCCAGCAGTGTTTCGGGACAGGGGTACGAGCAGTACTTC. Its protein product is CASSVSGQGYEQYF. The chain couples TRBV6-5 to TRBJ2-7; TRBD1 agrees at 10 bases. This CDR3 spans 14 amino acids. CDR1 is MNHEY and CDR2 is SVGAGI in the germline V gene. Trimming at V came to 5 bases and at J to 4 bases, leaving 5 bases not matched to a gene.

Comment on this clone: An end of the junction does not agree with germline; a read error may underlie this. The J gene is TRBJ1-2, the V gene TRBV2, with D perhaps matching TRBD1 (5 bases). Germline loops: CDR1 SNHLY, CDR2 FYNNEI. This CDR3 contains 11 residues. The CDR3 protein is CASSVGDPPSF. For the CDR3, the DNA is TGTGCCAGCAGCGTGGGGGATCCCCCTTCCTTC.

The chain is built from TRBV11-3 and TRBJ2-3; D call uncertain. Germline V gives CDR1 SGHNT, CDR2 YENEEA. The CDR3 has 18 amino acids. Trimming shortened V by 1 base and J by 0 bases, and 17 bases separated the two germline ends. Here the CDR3 reads CASSLGGGRLPSTDTQYF. The CDR3 region has the DNA TGTGCCAGCAGCTTAGGAGGTGGCCGGCTACCTAGCACAGATACGCAGTATTTT.

The chain is built from TRBV7-8 and TRBJ1-1; D is unclear. Germline CDR1 is SGHVS and CDR2 is FQNEAQ. The CDR3 runs to 13 residues. With 1 base removed from V and 1 base from J, the gap between germline ends came to 4 bases. The CDR3 reads CASSLGANTEAFF. CDR3 in DNA: TGTGCCAGCAGCTTAGGGGCGAACACTGAAGCTTTCTTT.

The J gene is TRBJ2-7, the V gene TRBV7-9; D is unclear. Germline lookup yields CDR1 SEHNR and CDR2 FQNEAQ (reference sequence). This CDR3 has 11 amino acids. CDR3 in DNA: TGTGCCAGCAGCTTAGGTGACCGAGAGGTCGTC. Protein sequence: CASSLGDREVV.

This clone was seen once. The chain joins TRBV10-3 to TRBJ1-2; 8 bases map to TRBD1. Unmatched junction bases numbered 2, after V lost 4 bases and J lost 4 bases. Per the germline V gene, CDR1 is ENHRY and CDR2 is SYGVKD. This CDR3 has 13 residues. The CDR3 region is CAISGDRGYGYTF. The CDR3 nucleotides read TGTGCCATCAGTGGAGACAGGGGCTATGGCTACACCTTC.

The rearrangement joins TRBV6-1 to TRBJ2-5, with D unresolved. CDR3 length equals 14 residues. V was clipped by 3 bases and J by 0 bases, with 8 bases between them. Per the germline V gene, CDR1 is MNHNS and CDR2 is SASEGT. The CDR3 is CASSEHNHQETQYF. In DNA form, the CDR3 reads TGTGCCAGCAGTGAGCACAACCACCAAGAGACCCAGTACTTC.